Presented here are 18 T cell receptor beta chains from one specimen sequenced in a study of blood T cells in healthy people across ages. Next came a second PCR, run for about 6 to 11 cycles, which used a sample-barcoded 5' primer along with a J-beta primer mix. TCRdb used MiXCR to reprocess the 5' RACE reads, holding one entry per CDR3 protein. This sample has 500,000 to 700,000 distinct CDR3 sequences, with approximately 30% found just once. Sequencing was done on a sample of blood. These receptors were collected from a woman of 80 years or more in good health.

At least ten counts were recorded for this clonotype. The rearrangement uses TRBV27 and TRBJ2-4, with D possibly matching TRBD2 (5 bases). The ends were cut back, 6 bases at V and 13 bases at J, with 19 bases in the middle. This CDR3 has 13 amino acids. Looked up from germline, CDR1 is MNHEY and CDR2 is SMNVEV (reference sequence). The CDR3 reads CASRPPIGREQYF. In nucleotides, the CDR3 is TGTGCCAGCAGACCTCCGATTGGGAGAGAGCAGTACTTC.

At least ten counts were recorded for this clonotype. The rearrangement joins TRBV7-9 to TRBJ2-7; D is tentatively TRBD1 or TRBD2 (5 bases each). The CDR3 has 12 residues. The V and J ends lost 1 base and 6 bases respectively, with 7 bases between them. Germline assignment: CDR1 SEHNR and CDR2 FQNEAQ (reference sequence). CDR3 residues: CASSLGDREQYF. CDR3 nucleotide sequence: TGTGCCAGCAGCTTAGGGGACCGCGAGCAGTACTTC.

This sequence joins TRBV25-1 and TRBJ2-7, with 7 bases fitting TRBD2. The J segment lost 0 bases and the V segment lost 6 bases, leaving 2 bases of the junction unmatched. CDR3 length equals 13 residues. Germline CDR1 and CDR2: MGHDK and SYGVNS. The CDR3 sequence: CASRASGSYEQYF. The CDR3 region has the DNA TGTGCCAGCAGGGCTAGCGGCTCCTACGAGCAGTACTTC.

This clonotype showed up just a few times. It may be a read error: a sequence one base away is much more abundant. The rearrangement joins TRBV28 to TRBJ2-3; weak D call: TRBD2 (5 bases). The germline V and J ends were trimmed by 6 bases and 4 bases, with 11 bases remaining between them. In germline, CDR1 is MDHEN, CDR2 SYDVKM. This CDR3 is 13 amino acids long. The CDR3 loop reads CASRDPGADTQYF. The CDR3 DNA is TGTGCCAGCAGGGACCCCGGGGCAGATACGCAGTATTTT.

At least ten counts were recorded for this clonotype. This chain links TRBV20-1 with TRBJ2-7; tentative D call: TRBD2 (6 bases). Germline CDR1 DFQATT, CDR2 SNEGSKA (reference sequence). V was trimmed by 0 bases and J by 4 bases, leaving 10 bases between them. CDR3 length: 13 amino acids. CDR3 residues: CSARDGGLYEQYF. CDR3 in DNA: TGCAGTGCTAGAGACGGAGGGCTTTACGAGCAGTACTTC.

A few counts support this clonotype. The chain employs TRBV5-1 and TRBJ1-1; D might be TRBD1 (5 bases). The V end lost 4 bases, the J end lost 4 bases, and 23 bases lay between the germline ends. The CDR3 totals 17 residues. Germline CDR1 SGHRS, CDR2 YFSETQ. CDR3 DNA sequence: TGCGCCAGCAGCCCCGAGTTTGGGACTCTGAAGGGCACTGAAGCTTTCTTT. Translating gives CASSPEFGTLKGTEAFF.

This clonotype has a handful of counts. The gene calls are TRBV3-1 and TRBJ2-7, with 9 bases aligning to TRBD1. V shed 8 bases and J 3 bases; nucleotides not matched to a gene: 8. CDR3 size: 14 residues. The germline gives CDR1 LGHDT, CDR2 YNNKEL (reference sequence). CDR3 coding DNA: TGTGCCAGCGCCCGCGGGACAGGGTTCTACGAGCAGTACTTC. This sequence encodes CASARGTGFYEQYF.

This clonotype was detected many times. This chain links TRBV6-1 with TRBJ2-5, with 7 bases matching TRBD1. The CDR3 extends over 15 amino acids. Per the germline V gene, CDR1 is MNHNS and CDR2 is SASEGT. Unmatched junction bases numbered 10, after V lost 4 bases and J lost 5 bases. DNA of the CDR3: TGTGCCAGCAGTGTTCACCGAGGGGGCGGGGAGACCCAGTACTTC. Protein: CASSVHRGGGETQYF.

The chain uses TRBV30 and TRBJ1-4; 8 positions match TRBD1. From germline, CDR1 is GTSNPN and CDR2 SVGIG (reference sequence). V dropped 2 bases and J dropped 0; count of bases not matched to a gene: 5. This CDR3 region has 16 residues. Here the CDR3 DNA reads TGTGCCTGGAGTCAAGAACAGGGGGCAACTAATGAAAAACTGTTTTTT. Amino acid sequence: CAWSQEQGATNEKLFF.

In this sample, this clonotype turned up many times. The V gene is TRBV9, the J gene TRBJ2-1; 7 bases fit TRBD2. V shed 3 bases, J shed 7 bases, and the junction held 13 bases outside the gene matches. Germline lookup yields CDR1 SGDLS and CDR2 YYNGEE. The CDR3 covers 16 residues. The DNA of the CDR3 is TGTGCCAGCAGCGCCGACCCCGGCGGGGGAGGGAATGAGCAGTTCTTC. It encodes CASSADPGGGGNEQFF. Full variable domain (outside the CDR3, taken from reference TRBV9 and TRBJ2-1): DSGVTQTPKHLITATGQRVTLRCSPRSGDLSVYWYQQSLDQGLQFLIQYYNGEERAKGNILERFSAQQFPDLHSELNLSSLELGDSALYFCASSADPGGGGNEQFFGPGTRLTVL.

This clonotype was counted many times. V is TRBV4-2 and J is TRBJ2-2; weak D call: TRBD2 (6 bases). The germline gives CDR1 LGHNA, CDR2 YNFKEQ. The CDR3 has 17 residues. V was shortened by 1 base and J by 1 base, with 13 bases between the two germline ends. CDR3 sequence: CASSQAGDSGNTGELFF. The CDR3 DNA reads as TGTGCCAGCAGCCAAGCGGGGGATTCGGGGAACACCGGGGAGCTGTTTTTT.

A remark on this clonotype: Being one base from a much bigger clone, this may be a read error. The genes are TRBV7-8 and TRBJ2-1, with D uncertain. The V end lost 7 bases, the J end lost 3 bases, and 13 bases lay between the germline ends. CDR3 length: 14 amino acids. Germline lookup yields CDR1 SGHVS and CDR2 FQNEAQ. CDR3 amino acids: CASTGLGGYNEQFF. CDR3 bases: TGTGCCAGCACAGGTCTAGGCGGCTACAATGAGCAGTTCTTC.

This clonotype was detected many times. The CDR3 DNA is TGTGCCAGCAGCGAGGGGGATTATAGCAATCAGCCCCAGCATTTT. Its translation is CASSEGDYSNQPQHF. V and J are TRBV9 and TRBJ1-5, with D maybe TRBD1 (6 bases). This CDR3 region has 15 residues. V was pared by 3 bases and J by 0 bases, with 10 bases between. Germline V gives CDR1 SGDLS, CDR2 YYNGEE.

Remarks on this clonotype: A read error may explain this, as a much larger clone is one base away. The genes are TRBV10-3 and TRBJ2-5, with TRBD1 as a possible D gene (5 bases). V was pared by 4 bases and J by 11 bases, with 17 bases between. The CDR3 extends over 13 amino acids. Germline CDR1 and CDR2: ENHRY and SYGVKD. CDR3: CAISATQDNEQYF. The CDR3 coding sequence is TGTGCCATCAGTGCCACACAGGACAATGAGCAGTACTTC.

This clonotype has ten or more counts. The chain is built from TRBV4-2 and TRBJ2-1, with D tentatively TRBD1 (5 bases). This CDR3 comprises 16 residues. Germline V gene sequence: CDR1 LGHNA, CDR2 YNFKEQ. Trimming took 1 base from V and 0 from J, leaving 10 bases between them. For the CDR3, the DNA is TGTGCCAGCAGCCAAGGGGGCCTTCCCTCCTACAATGAGCAGTTCTTC. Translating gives CASSQGGLPSYNEQFF.

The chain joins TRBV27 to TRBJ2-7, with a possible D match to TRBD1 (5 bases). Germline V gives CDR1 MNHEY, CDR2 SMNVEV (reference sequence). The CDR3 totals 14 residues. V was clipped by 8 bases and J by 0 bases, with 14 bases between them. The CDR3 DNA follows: TGTGCCAGCGGCTGGGGCGGACCCTCCTACGAGCAGTACTTC. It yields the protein CASGWGGPSYEQYF.

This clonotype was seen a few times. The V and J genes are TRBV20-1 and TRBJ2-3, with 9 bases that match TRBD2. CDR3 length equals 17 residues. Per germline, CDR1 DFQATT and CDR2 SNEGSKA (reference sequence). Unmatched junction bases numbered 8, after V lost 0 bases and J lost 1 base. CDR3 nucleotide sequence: TGCAGTGCTAGAGATTGGGCGGGGGGGCGAGGCACAGATACGCAGTATTTT. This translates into CSARDWAGGRGTDTQYF.

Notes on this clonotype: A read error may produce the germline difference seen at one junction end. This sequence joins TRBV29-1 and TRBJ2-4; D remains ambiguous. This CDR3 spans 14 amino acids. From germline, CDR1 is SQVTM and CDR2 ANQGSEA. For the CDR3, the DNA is TGCAGCGTTGCGCAGGATGTAGCCAAAAACATTCGGTACTTC. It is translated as CSVAQDVAKNIRYF.